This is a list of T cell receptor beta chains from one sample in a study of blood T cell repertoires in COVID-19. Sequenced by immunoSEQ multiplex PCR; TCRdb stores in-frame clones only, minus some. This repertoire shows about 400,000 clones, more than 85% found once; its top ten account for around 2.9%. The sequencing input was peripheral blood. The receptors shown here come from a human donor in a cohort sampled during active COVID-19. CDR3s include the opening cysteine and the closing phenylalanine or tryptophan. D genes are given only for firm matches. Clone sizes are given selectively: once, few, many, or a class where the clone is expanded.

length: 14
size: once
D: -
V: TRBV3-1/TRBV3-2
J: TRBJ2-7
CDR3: CASSKATSSYEQYF
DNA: TGTGCCAGCAGCAAGGCGACATCATCCTACGAGCAGTACTTC

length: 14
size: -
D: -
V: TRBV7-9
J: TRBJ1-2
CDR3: CASKGLGVHYGYTF
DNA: TGTGCCAGCAAGGGACTGGGCGTTCACTATGGCTACACCTTC

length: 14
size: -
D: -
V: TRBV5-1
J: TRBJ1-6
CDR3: CASSSGLNNSPLHF
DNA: TGCGCCAGCAGCTCTGGACTAAACAATTCACCCCTCCACTTT

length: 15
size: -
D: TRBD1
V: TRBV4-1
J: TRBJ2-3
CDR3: CASSHLTGATDTQYF
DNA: TGCGCCAGCAGCCACTTAACAGGGGCCACAGATACGCAGTATTTT

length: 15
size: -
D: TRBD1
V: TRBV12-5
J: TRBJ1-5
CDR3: CASGLGDSRNQPQHF
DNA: TGTGCTAGTGGTTTGGGGGACAGCCGCAATCAGCCCCAGCATTTT

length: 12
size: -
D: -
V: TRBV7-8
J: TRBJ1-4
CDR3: CASSLVPSKLFF
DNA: TGTGCCAGCAGCTTAGTACCGAGCAAACTGTTTTTT

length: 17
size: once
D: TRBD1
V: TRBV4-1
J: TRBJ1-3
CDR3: CASSQEGTVNSGNTIYF
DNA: TGCGCCAGCAGCCAAGAAGGGACAGTCAACTCTGGAAACACCATATATTTT

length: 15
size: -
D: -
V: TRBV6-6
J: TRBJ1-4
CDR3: CASSYNRGGGEKLFF
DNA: TGTGCCAGCAGTTACAACCGCGGCGGGGGAGAAAAACTGTTTTTT

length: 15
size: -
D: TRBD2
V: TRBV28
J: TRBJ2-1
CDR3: CASRTGGSSYNEQFF
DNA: TGTGCCAGCAGAACGGGGGGGAGCTCCTACAATGAGCAGTTCTTC

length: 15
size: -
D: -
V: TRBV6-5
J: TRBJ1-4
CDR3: CASSPRTTGGEKLFF
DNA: TGTGCCAGCAGTCCCCGTACGACAGGCGGGGAAAAACTGTTTTTT

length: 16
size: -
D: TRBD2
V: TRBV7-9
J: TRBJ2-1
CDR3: CASSLHSGLADNEQFF
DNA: TGTGCCAGCAGCCTACACTCGGGACTAGCGGACAATGAGCAGTTCTTC

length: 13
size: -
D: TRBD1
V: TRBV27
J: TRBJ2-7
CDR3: CASSSGTGNEQYF
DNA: TGTGCCAGCAGTTCAGGGACAGGGAACGAGCAGTACTTC

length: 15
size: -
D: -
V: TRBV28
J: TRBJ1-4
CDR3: CASSLPTGPNEKLFF
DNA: TGTGCCAGCAGTCTCCCGACAGGACCTAATGAAAAACTGTTTTTT

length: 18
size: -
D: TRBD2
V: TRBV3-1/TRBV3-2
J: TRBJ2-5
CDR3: CASSQILVIAGTMETQYF
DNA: TGTGCCAGCAGCCAAATCCTCGTAATAGCGGGAACTATGGAGACCCAGTACTTC

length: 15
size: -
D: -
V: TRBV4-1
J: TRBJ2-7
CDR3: CASSQELPRPYEQYF
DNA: TGCGCCAGCAGCCAAGAGTTGCCCAGGCCCTACGAGCAGTACTTC

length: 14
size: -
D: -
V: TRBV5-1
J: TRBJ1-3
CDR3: CASSPVGPGNTIYF
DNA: TGCGCCAGCAGCCCGGTCGGTCCTGGAAACACCATATATTTT

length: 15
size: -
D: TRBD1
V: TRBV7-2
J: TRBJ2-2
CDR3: CASSSDREGGGQLFF
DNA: TGTGCCAGCAGCTCGGACAGGGAAGGGGGCGGGCAGCTGTTTTTT

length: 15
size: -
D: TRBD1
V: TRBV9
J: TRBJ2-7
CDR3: CASSVAATGVYEQYF
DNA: TGTGCCAGCAGCGTAGCCGCGACAGGGGTGTACGAGCAGTACTTC

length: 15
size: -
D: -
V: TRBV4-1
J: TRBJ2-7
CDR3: CASSQVGGAAYEQYF
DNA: TGCGCCAGCAGCCAAGTAGGAGGGGCCGCCTACGAGCAGTACTTC

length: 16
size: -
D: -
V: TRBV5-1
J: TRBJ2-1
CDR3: CASSLLGGSSYNEQFF
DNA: TGCGCCAGCAGCTTGCTTGGCGGGTCTTCCTACAATGAGCAGTTCTTC

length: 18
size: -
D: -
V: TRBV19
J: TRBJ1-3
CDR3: CASSILASPETSGNTIYF
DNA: TGTGCCAGTAGTATACTGGCATCTCCGGAGACTTCTGGAAACACCATATATTTT

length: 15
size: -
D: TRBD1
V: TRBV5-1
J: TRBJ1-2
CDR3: CASSLAGTGVTGYTF
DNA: TGCGCCAGCAGCTTGGCCGGGACAGGGGTAACGGGCTACACCTTC

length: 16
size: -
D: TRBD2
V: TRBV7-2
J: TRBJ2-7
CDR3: CASSIRGTTASYEQYF
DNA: TGTGCCAGCAGCATACGCGGGACTACGGCCTCCTACGAGCAGTACTTC

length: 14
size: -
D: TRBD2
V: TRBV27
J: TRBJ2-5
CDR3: CASSLWSGGETQYF
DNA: TGTGCCAGCAGTTTATGGTCGGGAGGAGAGACCCAGTACTTC

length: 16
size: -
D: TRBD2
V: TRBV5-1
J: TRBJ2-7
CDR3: CASSSDRLARHYEQYF
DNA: TGCGCCAGCAGCTCGGATCGACTAGCGAGACACTACGAGCAGTACTTC

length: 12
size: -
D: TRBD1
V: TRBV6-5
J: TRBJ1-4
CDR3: CASGTANEKLFF
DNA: TGTGCCAGCGGGACAGCAAATGAAAAACTGTTTTTT

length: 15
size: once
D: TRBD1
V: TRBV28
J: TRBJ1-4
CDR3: CASSTTGGSDEKLFF
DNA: TGTGCCAGCAGCACAACAGGGGGGTCTGATGAAAAACTGTTTTTT

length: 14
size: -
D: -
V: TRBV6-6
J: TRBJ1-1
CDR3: CASTSTGRNTEAFF
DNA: TGTGCCAGCACCTCCACGGGGAGGAACACTGAAGCTTTCTTT

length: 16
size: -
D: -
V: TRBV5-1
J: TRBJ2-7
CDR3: CASSLAGTSTVYEQYF
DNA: TGCGCCAGCAGCTTGGCTGGTACTAGTACCGTTTACGAGCAGTACTTC

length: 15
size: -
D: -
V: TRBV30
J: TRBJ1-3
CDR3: CAWGVRIMSGNTIYF
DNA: TGTGCCTGGGGTGTCAGGATTATGTCTGGAAACACCATATATTTT

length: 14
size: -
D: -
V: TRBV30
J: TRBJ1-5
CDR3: CAWSVAGNAQPQHF
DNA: TGTGCCTGGAGTGTCGCAGGGAACGCTCAGCCCCAGCATTTT

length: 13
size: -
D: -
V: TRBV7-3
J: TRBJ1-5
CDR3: CASSLRSGQPQHF
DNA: TGTGCCAGCAGCTTACGTTCGGGTCAGCCCCAGCATTTT